This T cell receptor beta chain was identified in a study of T cells in Graves' hyperthyroidism and ophthalmopathy. TCR beta CDR3 sequences were amplified from RNA transcripts. The HTBI set primed first-round TCR CDR3 RT-PCR. One entry per CDR3 protein, called by TCRdb with MiXCR from the multiplex PCR reads. This sample has about 640,000 distinct CDR3 sequences, with around 20% found just once. This clonotype showed up just a few times. Sequenced: blood. This sequence was found in a man aged 25-40 years with Graves' ophthalmopathy.

This CDR3 reads CATRVGSAGGPYEQYF. The CDR3 DNA reads as TGTGCCACCCGCGTGGGATCGGCGGGAGGGCCCTACGAGCAGTACTTC. This chain joins TRBV10-3 and TRBJ2-7; 9 nucleotides line up with TRBD2. From germline, CDR1 is ENHRY and CDR2 SYGVKD. This CDR3 spans 16 amino acids. After removal of 10 bases from V and 2 bases from J, the junction contained 15 bases not matched to a gene.